The entry below describes one T cell receptor beta chain. Each cDNA molecule carried a unique molecular identifier. TCRdb itself ran the 5' RACE reads through MiXCR, one entry per CDR3 protein. The sample carries 75,000 to 100,000 distinct CDR3 sequences, around 15% recorded once. This record belongs to a study of early T cells in non-severe SARS-CoV-2 infection. CDR1 and CDR2 from the germline V gene are MNHNS and SASEGT. The CDR3 extends over 18 amino acids. V shed 5 bases, J shed 4 bases, and the junction held 16 bases outside the gene matches. The rearrangement links TRBV6-1 to TRBJ2-2; 7 bases agree with TRBD2. The source is an adult who was a healthcare worker with PCR-confirmed SARS-CoV-2 infection or an uninfected control (not recorded which). Specimen: whole blood. In DNA, the CDR3 is TGTGCCAGCAGTAGGGCGACCTTGACGGGGGGAAGCACCGGGGAGCTGTTTTTT. Its protein product is CASSRATLTGGSTGELFF.